The TCR beta chain under discussion was sequenced for a study of cytomegalovirus exposure and HLA in healthy donors. Per germline, CDR1 MNHEY and CDR2 SVGAGI. This CDR3 has 13 residues. The V gene lost 6 bases and the J gene lost 1 base, with 9 bases spanning the gap. Comment on this clone: Its specificity is unknown.

Clones were read by immunoSEQ multiplex PCR, and TCRdb kept only the in-frame ones, dropping some. The data show roughly 120,000 clones, about 90% seen once. Points from the study as a whole: The study flagged some 170 TCR beta chains as cytomegalovirus-associated. Clusters of TCRs from the first cohort tended to co-occur in the approximately 120 validation repertoires (as a later analysis found). Most TCR sequences were uncommon, yet certain public TCRs appeared in many donors. The authors confirmed in vitro that three CMV-associated chains were specific for CMV antigens.

The sequence came from a young woman in good health and CMV-seronegative. Input material: PBMCs. The chain joins TRBV6-5 to TRBJ1-2; tentative D call: TRBD1 (5 bases). In DNA form, the CDR3 reads TGTGCCAGCAGGACAGACAGTAACTATGGCTACACCTTC. As protein: CASRTDSNYGYTF.